This TCR beta chain was identified during a study of cytomegalovirus exposure and HLA in healthy donors. Study observations and caveats: Some TCR beta chains (more than 150 of them) were listed as cytomegalovirus-associated. In a later analysis, compared with equally common non-associated chains, HLA-associated beta chains were more expanded. The majority of TCR sequences were rare, yet some public TCRs appeared in many donors.

Of note for this clone: What it binds is unknown.

PCR involved 60 Vbeta and 13 Jbeta primers. Repertoires were generated with immunoSEQ multiplex PCR, while TCRdb's copy carries only in-frame clones and drops some. The sample carries some 110,000 clones, roughly four fifths recorded once. This CDR3 is 15 amino acids long. J lost 2 bases, V lost 8 bases, and 8 bases had no gene match. Germline V CDR1 and CDR2: SNHLY, FYNNEI. Healthy donors of bone marrow made up the group. The source is a man aged 50 to 60 in good health and CMV-seronegative. Sequencing was performed on PBMCs. The chain carries TRBV2 and TRBJ2-3; 9 bases align to TRBD1. CDR3 DNA sequence: TGTGCCAGCCGGGGGGACAGGGCGACCACAGATACGCAGTATTTT. Protein: CASRGDRATTDTQYF.